These T cell receptor beta chains were read from a single sample in a study of shared T cell receptors in the human thymus. Only in-frame clones appear in the TCRdb table, and some are missing; sequencing was by immunoSEQ multiplex PCR. The sample includes about 660,000 clones, more than 75% seen only once; the top ten take 0.0085% to 0.012%. The sample was also linked to a second study, of human thymus T cells.

Sequenced material: thymocytes. These receptor sequences come from a boy in the first two years of life with a congenital heart defect. Each CDR3 is given with its conserved first and last residue. The order of the fields is D gene, V gene, J gene, clone size, CDR3 DNA, CDR3 protein. A D gene is named only where the DNA matches it firmly. A row's size may be missing; if present it is once, few, many or a size class.

>TRBD2|TRBV2|TRBJ2-1|NA
TGTGCCAGCAGTGAAGGTTTGACTAGCTTTGACAATGAGCAGTTCTTC
CASSEGLTSFDNEQFF
>NA|TRBV27|TRBJ2-7|NA
TGTGCCAGCAGTTTTAGGACAGGGAGGGAATACGAGCAGTACTTC
CASSFRTGREYEQYF
>NA|TRBV7-9|TRBJ2-7|NA
TGTGCCAGCAGCCCCAGGCTCGGGGGGCAAGGAGCCTACGAGCAGTACTTC
CASSPRLGGQGAYEQYF
>NA|TRBV14|TRBJ2-7|NA
TGTGCCAGCAGCCAAGATAGAGGGAGCGAGCAGTACTTC
CASSQDRGSEQYF
>NA|TRBV19|TRBJ2-2|few
TGTGCCAGTAGACCTTTTTGGGGGGCCGGGGAGCTGTTTTTT
CASRPFWGAGELFF
>NA|TRBV6-5|TRBJ2-7|NA
TGTGCCAGCAGTTACTCGATGCATGCGGTCTCGGAGCAGTACTTC
CASSYSMHAVSEQYF
>NA|TRBV11-2|TRBJ2-1|NA
TGTGCCAGCAGCCCCGGCGGGACCAATGAGCAGTTCTTC
CASSPGGTNEQFF
>TRBD2|TRBV5-1|TRBJ2-1|NA
TGCGCCAGCAGCCCGGGACTAGCGGGAGAGGAGGAGCAGTTCTTC
CASSPGLAGEEEQFF
>NA|TRBV5-4|TRBJ2-7|NA
TGTGCCAGCAGCTTAAACGGAAGAGGGTACGAGCAGTACTTC
CASSLNGRGYEQYF
>NA|TRBV5-5|TRBJ2-1|NA
TGTGCCAGCAGCTTTCAAGGAGGTGAGCAGTTCTTC
CASSFQGGEQFF
>NA|TRBV9|TRBJ2-2|NA
TGTGCCAGCAGCGTAGCAGAGAACACCGGGGAGCTGTTTTTT
CASSVAENTGELFF
>NA|TRBV7-8|TRBJ2-5|few
TGTGCCAGCAGCTTAGTGCACTTCGGGTATATGGAGACCCAGTACTTC
CASSLVHFGYMETQYF
>TRBD2|TRBV29-1|TRBJ2-3|NA
TGCAGCGTTGAGATACTAGCGGGCGGAGGGGGCACAGATACGCAGTATTTT
CSVEILAGGGGTDTQYF
>TRBD1|TRBV2|TRBJ2-7|NA
TGTGCCAGCACCCCGGGACAGGGGATAGGCGAGCAGTACTTC
CASTPGQGIGEQYF
>TRBD1|TRBV2|TRBJ2-1|NA
TGTGCCAGCAGTAATCCCTTGACAGGGGACGCCTACAATGAGCAGTTCTTC
CASSNPLTGDAYNEQFF
>TRBD1|TRBV27|TRBJ2-3|NA
TGTGCCAGCAGTCGGGACAGGGGGCCGACAGATACGCAGTATTTT
CASSRDRGPTDTQYF
>TRBD2|TRBV11-2|TRBJ2-7|NA
TGTGCCAGCAGCCCGGGGACTAGCGGCTCCTACGAGCAGTACTTC
CASSPGTSGSYEQYF
>NA|TRBV4-3|TRBJ2-2|NA
TGCGCCAGCAGCCAAGATCAGAGCAGGGGTTCCGGGGAGCTGTTTTTT
CASSQDQSRGSGELFF
>NA|TRBV28|TRBJ1-1|NA
TGTGCCAGCAGTGCCGCCACGGGGGGGAAGAACACTGAAGCTTTCTTT
CASSAATGGKNTEAFF
>TRBD2|TRBV7-6|TRBJ2-3|NA
TGTGCCAGCAGCTTAGCGGGAGGGATAATATTTACTAGCACAGATACGCAGTATTTT
CASSLAGGIIFTSTDTQYF
>NA|TRBV6-5|TRBJ2-7|few
TGTGCCAGCAGTCCTTGGACAAACTACGAGCAGTACTTC
CASSPWTNYEQYF
>TRBD2|TRBV29-1|TRBJ2-5|NA
TGCAGCGTTCTCCGGACTAGCGGGAGGACATGGGAGACCCAGTACTTC
CSVLRTSGRTWETQYF
>NA|TRBV28|TRBJ1-5|NA
TGTGCCAGCAACCCCCACAGGGCTTGCAATAGCAATCAGCCCCAGCATTTT
CASNPHRACNSNQPQHF
>NA|TRBV27|TRBJ2-7|NA
TGTGCCAGCAGTCGCGACACCAGCTCCTACGAGCAGTACTTC
CASSRDTSSYEQYF